A selection of T cell receptor beta chains follows, all from one sample in a study of cytomegalovirus exposure and HLA in healthy donors. Sequencing used immunoSEQ multiplex PCR; TCRdb keeps in-frame clones, though not all of them. In the table there are approximately 260,000 clones, 70% to 90% of which are singletons. Sequenced sample: PBMCs. These receptors all come from a woman aged 25 to 39 in good health and CMV-seropositive. Both conserved end residues are part of each CDR3. A D gene is named only where the DNA matches it firmly.

j_call	v_call	d_call	cdr3_aa	cdr3_nt
TRBJ1-5	TRBV7-9	.	CASSLTGDQPQHF	TGTGCCAGCAGCCTTACGGGGGATCAGCCCCAGCATTTT
TRBJ2-1	TRBV6-5	.	CASRLAPNEQFF	TGTGCCAGCAGGTTAGCCCCCAATGAGCAGTTCTTC
TRBJ2-7	TRBV11-3	.	CASSSQVASYEQYF	TGTGCCAGCAGCTCACAGGTAGCTTCCTACGAGCAGTACTTC
TRBJ2-7	TRBV18	.	CASSPPSSAQGSYEQYF	TGTGCCAGCTCACCACCCTCTAGCGCCCAAGGGAGCTACGAGCAGTACTTC
TRBJ2-4	TRBV7-8	TRBD2	CASRTGTSGTGKNIQYF	TGTGCCAGCAGAACGGGGACTAGCGGGACGGGCAAAAACATTCAGTACTTC
TRBJ1-4	TRBV5-1	.	CASSLDSSNEKLFF	TGCGCCAGCAGCTTGGACAGCTCTAATGAAAAACTGTTTTTT
TRBJ1-5	TRBV30	.	CAHGGARGEPQHF	TGTGCCCACGGGGGGGCCCGTGGAGAGCCCCAGCATTTT
TRBJ2-7	TRBV5-1	TRBD2	CASSPDGLAGGSAKQYF	TGCGCCAGCAGCCCAGACGGACTAGCGGGAGGCTCGGCCAAACAGTACTTC
TRBJ1-1	TRBV27	.	CASRIAGGGQPNTEAFF	TGTGCCAGCCGCATCGCGGGGGGCGGGCAGCCGAACACTGAAGCTTTCTTT
TRBJ2-7	TRBV30	TRBD1	CAWSVQGASPHEQYF	TGTGCCTGGAGTGTGCAGGGGGCGAGTCCCCACGAGCAGTACTTC
TRBJ1-2	TRBV4-1	.	CASSQGVTGGDGYTF	TGCGCCAGCAGCCAAGGAGTGACAGGTGGAGATGGCTACACCTTC
TRBJ2-2	TRBV4-2	TRBD2	CASSQEIGLATGELFF	TGTGCCAGCAGCCAAGAAATAGGACTAGCGACCGGGGAGCTGTTTTTT
TRBJ1-5	TRBV28	TRBD1	CASSRTGKDQPQHF	TGTGCCAGCAGTCGGACAGGGAAGGATCAGCCCCAGCATTTT